Following are 10 T cell receptor beta chains from one sample sequenced in a study of blood T cell repertoires in COVID-19. Profiled with immunoSEQ multiplex PCR; TCRdb holds only in-frame clones, not every one. The table includes approximately 170,000 clones, about 83% detected once. The sequencing input was peripheral blood. All receptors come from an elderly woman with acute or convalescent COVID-19.

The V gene is TRBV9, the J gene TRBJ2-3, with 8 bases aligning to TRBD1. The germline gives CDR1 SGDLS, CDR2 YYNGEE. This CDR3 is 17 amino acids long. V shed 3 bases, J shed 4 bases, and the junction held 13 bases outside the gene matches. The CDR3 bases are TGTGCCAGCAGCGCAACGGGTCGACAGGGGTTCTCAGATACGCAGTATTTT. It yields the protein CASSATGRQGFSDTQYF.

The chain is built from TRBV11-2 and TRBJ1-5; possibly TRBD1 for D (5 bases). Germline lookup yields CDR1 SGHAT and CDR2 FQNNGV. Deletions cut 0 bases from V and 2 bases from J, with 8 bases between. The CDR3 spans 15 residues. The CDR3 DNA follows: TGTGCCAGCAGCTTAGAGGGGGGGGGCAATCAGCCCCAGCATTTT. Protein: CASSLEGGGNQPQHF.

As DNA, the CDR3 is TGTGCCAGCAGCCCGGGGGGCGCGGACACTGAAGCTTTCTTT. Translation: CASSPGGADTEAFF. The chain joins TRBV5-6 to TRBJ1-1, with a weak D call TRBD1 (6 bases). The germline V and J ends were trimmed by 4 bases and 3 bases, with 13 bases remaining between them. The germline V gene has CDR1 SGHDT and CDR2 YYEEEE. The CDR3 has 14 amino acids.

The chain recombines TRBV18 with TRBJ2-3, with D maybe TRBD2 (6 bases). The CDR3 contains 16 residues. Germline V CDR1 and CDR2: KGHSH, LQKENI. The V and J ends lost 2 bases and 0 bases respectively, with 12 bases between them. The CDR3 DNA reads TGTGCCAGCTCACCATCAATAGCGGAAAGCACAGATACGCAGTATTTT. Residues: CASSPSIAESTDTQYF.

The gene calls are TRBV5-1 and TRBJ1-1, with TRBD1 matching over 9 bases. Trimming removed 4 bases from V and 4 bases from J; junction bases left unmatched: 8. The CDR3 length is 15 residues. Germline V lookup: CDR1 SGHRS, CDR2 YFSETQ. DNA for the CDR3: TGCGCCAGCAGCCCGACGACAGGGGGGAGCACTGAAGCTTTCTTT. Translation gives CASSPTTGGSTEAFF.

CDR3 sequence (DNA): TGCGCCAGCAGCCCTACTTCTCTAGCGGGGTTCACAGATACGCAGTATTTT. Translating gives CASSPTSLAGFTDTQYF. The chain recombines TRBV4-1 with TRBJ2-3, with TRBD2 matching 9 bases. With V trimmed by 4 bases and J by 2 bases, 10 bases remained unmatched. The CDR3 spans 17 residues. Germline-derived CDR1 and CDR2 are MGHRA and YSYEKL.

V and J are TRBV2 and TRBJ1-3, with D unclear. CDR1 is SNHLY and CDR2 is FYNNEI in the germline V gene. The CDR3 totals 16 residues. Trimming pared 5 bases from V and 4 bases from J, leaving 18 bases between. CDR3 in amino acids: CASSQTRCIYGNTIYF. In nucleotides, the CDR3 is TGTGCCAGCAGTCAGACACGCTGTATATACGGAAACACCATATATTTT.

This rearrangement joins TRBV3-1 (or the pseudogene TRBV3-2) to TRBJ2-3, with a possible D match to TRBD2 (6 bases). This CDR3 has 16 amino acids. CDR1 is LGHDT, CDR2 YNNKEL, per germline (reference sequence). Trimming stripped 5 bases from V and 3 bases from J, with 18 bases between. CDR3 sequence: CASSSRGGGRTDTQYF. The CDR3 DNA sequence: TGTGCCAGCAGCTCGCGAGGTGGAGGGAGGACAGATACGCAGTATTTT.

The chain links TRBV6-1 to TRBJ2-3; 9 bases are a match to TRBD1. The CDR3 contains 16 residues. Germline CDR1 MNHNS, CDR2 SASEGT. With 0 bases clipped from V and 3 bases from J, the junction kept 4 bases outside the gene matches. CDR3 sequence reads: CASSEALTGGTDTQYF. In DNA, the CDR3 is TGTGCCAGCAGTGAAGCGCTGACAGGGGGTACAGATACGCAGTATTTT.

The chain combines TRBV28 with TRBJ1-4; 8 bases align to TRBD1. Germline CDR1 reads MDHEN; CDR2 reads SYDVKM. This CDR3 region has 15 residues. After removal of 6 bases from V and 8 bases from J, the junction contained 11 bases not matched to a gene. The CDR3 sequence is CASRNRGGWQEKLFF. CDR3 coding DNA: TGTGCCAGCAGGAACAGGGGGGGGTGGCAGGAAAAACTGTTTTTT.